The rows below give T cell receptor beta chains drawn from one sample of a study of shared clonotypes between healthy human individuals. Method: immunoSEQ multiplex PCR; TCRdb's copy keeps in-frame clones and lacks some. The sample has around 2.3 million clones; almost 96% are singletons. Sample: naive CD4+ T cells sorted from blood. The receptors here all came from a man younger than 35 in good health. Each CDR3 is given with its conserved first and last residue. A D gene is named only where the DNA matches it firmly. Part of the rows lack a size; the others show once, few, many or a class for expanded clones.

V gene,clone size,D gene,J gene,CDR3 length,CDR3 DNA,CDR3 protein
TRBV5-6,-,-,TRBJ1-2,14,TGTGCCAGCAGCTTGGCGGGATCGGCCAATGGCTACACCTTC,CASSLAGSANGYTF
TRBV2,-,TRBD1,TRBJ1-3,17,TGTGCCAGCAGTGAAGCGGGACAGTCTTTTTTTGGAAACACCATATATTTT,CASSEAGQSFFGNTIYF
TRBV5-1,-,-,TRBJ1-2,12,TGCGCCAGCAGCTTGGATCGATCTGGCTACACCTTC,CASSLDRSGYTF
TRBV5-4,-,-,TRBJ2-3,14,TGTGCCAGCAGCCCTGGACAGCCCGGGGATACGCAGTATTTT,CASSPGQPGDTQYF
TRBV29-1,-,TRBD2,TRBJ2-3,16,TGCAGCGTTCTTAATGTAGCTAGCGGGAGGGGCTATACGCAGTATTTT,CSVLNVASGRGYTQYF
TRBV4-1,-,-,TRBJ2-2,18,TGCGCCAGCAGCCGAGCCGACCCTCAGACTAGATTCACCGGGGAGCTGTTTTTT,CASSRADPQTRFTGELFF
TRBV5-1,-,TRBD1,TRBJ2-5,14,TGCGCCAGCAGCTGGACAGGGCGCCAAGAGACCCAGTACTTC,CASSWTGRQETQYF
TRBV10-3,-,TRBD1,TRBJ2-7,14,TGTGCCATCAGTGATGGGACAGCCTCCTACGAGCAGTACTTC,CAISDGTASYEQYF
TRBV5-1,-,-,TRBJ1-3,14,TGCGCCAGCCAACAAGGGATCTCTGGAAACACCATATATTTT,CASQQGISGNTIYF
TRBV5-6,-,-,TRBJ1-2,12,TGTGCCAGCCGGGGGCGAGGCTATGGCTACACCTTC,CASRGRGYGYTF
TRBV5-4,-,TRBD1,TRBJ1-4,15,TGTGCCAGCAGCGGGGACAGCCTCGGACTTGGGAAACTGTTTTTT,CASSGDSLGLGKLFF
TRBV6-5,-,TRBD2,TRBJ2-7,14,TGTGCCAGCAGTTACAGAGCGGGAGGAAACGAGCAGTACTTC,CASSYRAGGNEQYF
TRBV10-3,-,TRBD2,TRBJ2-1,17,TGTGCCATCAGTGAGCGGGTAGCGGGAGTGGGTAAGGTTGAGCAGTTCTTC,CAISERVAGVGKVEQFF
TRBV30,-,TRBD2,TRBJ2-5,18,TGTGCCTGGAGTGTACGGTGGGGGGGACCGATTGGTGGGATGACCCAGTACTTC,CAWSVRWGGPIGGMTQYF
TRBV28,-,-,TRBJ1-6,18,TGTGCCAGCAGTTTAATGCGAGGGTCCAACTCCTATAATTCACCCCTCCACTTT,CASSLMRGSNSYNSPLHF
TRBV2,-,-,TRBJ2-5,12,TGTGCCAGCAAAAGGGATCAAGAGACCCAGTACTTC,CASKRDQETQYF
TRBV30,-,-,TRBJ2-1,12,TGTGCCCTCTCCCCGGGCCACAATGAGCAGTTCTTC,CALSPGHNEQFF
TRBV5-1,-,TRBD2,TRBJ2-3,16,TGCGCCAGCAGCTCTTTCGGGACTACCCAGACGGATACGCAGTATTTT,CASSSFGTTQTDTQYF
TRBV30,-,TRBD2,TRBJ2-3,15,TGTGCCTGGGCAATTACTAGCGGGGGTTCGAATACGCAGTATTTT,CAWAITSGGSNTQYF
TRBV5-1,-,TRBD1,TRBJ2-2,20,TGCGCCAGCAGCTTGTCTAGTCGGACAGGGCAGGTGGTTCGGACCGGGGAGCTGTTTTTT,CASSLSSRTGQVVRTGELFF
TRBV6-5,-,-,TRBJ2-2,15,TGTGCCAGCAGTTACATCGGCAGAGTCACCGGGGAGCTGTTTTTT,CASSYIGRVTGELFF
TRBV6-5,-,-,TRBJ1-5,15,TGTGCCAGCAGTTACTCACGGGTGGCGAATCAGCCCCAGCATTTT,CASSYSRVANQPQHF
TRBV25-1,-,-,TRBJ1-6,15,TGTGCCAGCAGTGTAGCCGGGACTTATAATTCACCCCTCCACTTT,CASSVAGTYNSPLHF
TRBV7-9,-,-,TRBJ2-1,14,TGTGCCAGCAGCTTGGAGGGAATCTACAATGAGCAGTTCTTC,CASSLEGIYNEQFF
TRBV28,-,TRBD1,TRBJ1-1,12,TGTGCCAGCAGTCTGGCCTGGACCAGGGGGATCTTT,CASSLAWTRGIF
TRBV6-6,-,TRBD1,TRBJ2-7,16,TGTGCCAGCAGTTCCCACGGGACAGGTAGCTCCTACGAGCAGTACTTC,CASSSHGTGSSYEQYF
TRBV11-1,-,-,TRBJ1-1,15,TGTGCCAGCAGCTTAGGTGGCCGAAGCGACACTGAAGCTTTCTTT,CASSLGGRSDTEAFF
TRBV6-5,once,-,TRBJ1-2,12,TGTGCCAGCAGTTCTCCCGGGATGGGCTACACCTTC,CASSSPGMGYTF
TRBV27,-,-,TRBJ1-5,13,TGTGCCAGCAGTTTCGGACTGAATCAGCCCCAGCATTTT,CASSFGLNQPQHF
TRBV6-4,-,-,TRBJ1-1,13,TGTGCCAGCGATTCAGTGGGAAACACTGAAGCTTTCTTT,CASDSVGNTEAFF
TRBV30,-,-,TRBJ1-6,13,TGTGCCTCCTCCCCAGGGGATAATTCACCCCTCCACTTT,CASSPGDNSPLHF
TRBV10-3,-,-,TRBJ1-6,14,TGTGCCAGCGGAGCGGGGGGCAATAATTCACCCCTCCACTTT,CASGAGGNNSPLHF